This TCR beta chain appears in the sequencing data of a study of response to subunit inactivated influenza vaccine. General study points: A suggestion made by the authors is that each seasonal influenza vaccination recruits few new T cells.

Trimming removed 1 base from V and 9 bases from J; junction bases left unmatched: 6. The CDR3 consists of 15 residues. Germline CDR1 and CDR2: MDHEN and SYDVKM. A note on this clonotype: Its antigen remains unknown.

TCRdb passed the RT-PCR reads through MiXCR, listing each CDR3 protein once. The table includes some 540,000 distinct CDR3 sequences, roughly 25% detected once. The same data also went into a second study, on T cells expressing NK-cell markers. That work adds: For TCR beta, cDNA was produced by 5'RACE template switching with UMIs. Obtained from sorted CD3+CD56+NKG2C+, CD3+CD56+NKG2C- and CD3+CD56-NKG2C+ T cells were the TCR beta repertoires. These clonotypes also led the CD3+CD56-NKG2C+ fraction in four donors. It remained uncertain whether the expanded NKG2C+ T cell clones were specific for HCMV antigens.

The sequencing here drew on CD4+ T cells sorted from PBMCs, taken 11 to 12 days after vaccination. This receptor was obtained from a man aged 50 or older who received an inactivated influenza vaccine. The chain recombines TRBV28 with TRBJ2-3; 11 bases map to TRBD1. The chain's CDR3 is CASSLYGTGGKTQYF. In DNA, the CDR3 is TGTGCCAGCAGTTTATATGGGACAGGGGGAAAGACGCAGTATTTT.